These T cell receptor beta chains were read from a single sample in a study of control samples from healthy donors and cancer patients. Generated by immunoSEQ multiplex PCR, the TCRdb table keeps only in-frame clones and is missing some. The data contain under 450,000 clones, around 90% of them singletons. Sequencing used PBMCs. Receptors originate from a man aged 35-49 years with head and neck cancer. Each CDR3 is given with its conserved first and last residue. The D gene is left open where the match is weak. Only part of the rows carry a size: once, few, many, or a class if the clone is expanded.

CASSASAGQSYNEQFF | TGTGCCAGCAGCGCCTCGGCCGGACAGAGCTACAATGAGCAGTTCTTC | - | TRBV5-4 | - | 16 | TRBJ2-1
CAWTKGGAQYF | TGTGCCTGGACAAAGGGGGGGGCGCAGTACTTC | - | TRBV30 | - | 11 | TRBJ2-7
CASSYGNYGYTF | TGTGCCAGCAGCTACGGAAACTATGGCTACACCTTC | - | TRBV13 | - | 12 | TRBJ1-2
CASSETVSNQPQHF | TGTGCCAGCAGCGAGACAGTTAGCAATCAGCCCCAGCATTTT | - | TRBV28 | - | 14 | TRBJ1-5
CASSSPGGRASGEQYF | TGTGCCAGCAGTTCCCCCGGGGGCCGGGCGTCTGGCGAGCAGTACTTC | - | TRBV7-8 | - | 16 | TRBJ2-7
CAWGPGRGANVLTF | TGTGCCTGGGGGCCGGGTAGGGGGGCCAACGTCCTGACTTTC | - | TRBV30 | - | 14 | TRBJ2-6
CASSLQENTEAFF | TGCGCCAGCAGCTTGCAGGAGAACACTGAAGCTTTCTTT | - | TRBV5-1 | - | 13 | TRBJ1-1
CSARTASYEQYF | TGCAGCGCGAGGACAGCCTCCTACGAGCAGTACTTC | - | TRBV29-1 | - | 12 | TRBJ2-7
CASSTGQGAKGNEQFF | TGCGCCAGCAGCACCGGACAGGGGGCGAAAGGGAATGAGCAGTTCTTC | - | TRBV5-1 | TRBD1 | 16 | TRBJ2-1
CASTPRATEKLFF | TGTGCCAGCACCCCCAGGGCCACTGAAAAACTGTTTTTT | - | TRBV12-3/TRBV12-4 | - | 13 | TRBJ1-4
CASSAGTGLNTGELFF | TGTGCCAGCAGCGCCGGGACAGGCCTTAACACCGGGGAGCTGTTTTTT | - | TRBV9 | TRBD1 | 16 | TRBJ2-2
CASSYRKNTEAFF | TGTGCCAGCAGCTACAGGAAGAACACTGAAGCTTTCTTT | - | TRBV11-3 | - | 13 | TRBJ1-1
CASSHLLTSGRGGVFYNEQFF | TGTGCCAGCAGCCACCTCCTGACTAGCGGGAGGGGAGGGGTGTTTTACAATGAGCAGTTCTTC | - | TRBV14 | TRBD2 | 21 | TRBJ2-1
CASSDPKTSGGWTDTQYF | TGTGCCAGCAGTGACCCCAAGACTAGCGGGGGATGGACAGATACGCAGTATTTT | - | TRBV6-2/TRBV6-3 | TRBD2 | 18 | TRBJ2-3
CASSLSYEQYF | TGTGCCAGCAGCCTTTCCTACGAGCAGTACTTC | - | TRBV3-1/TRBV3-2 | - | 11 | TRBJ2-7
CASSLKGQGSPNYGYTF | TGTGCCAGTTCCCTCAAGGGACAGGGAAGCCCCAACTATGGCTACACCTTC | - | TRBV19 | TRBD1 | 17 | TRBJ1-2
CASSPGTGTPYEQYF | TGTGCCAGCTCACCAGGGACAGGGACCCCCTACGAGCAGTACTTC | few | TRBV18 | TRBD1 | 15 | TRBJ2-7
CASNGLATNEKLFF | TGTGCCAGTAATGGCCTAGCAACTAATGAAAAACTGTTTTTT | - | TRBV19 | - | 14 | TRBJ1-4
CATSRRQGSEAFF | TGTGCCACCAGCCGAAGACAGGGGTCTGAAGCTTTCTTT | once | TRBV15 | TRBD1 | 13 | TRBJ1-1
CASTLFIGQGGEQYF | TGTGCCAGCACCCTATTCATAGGACAGGGGGGCGAGCAGTACTTC | - | TRBV11-2 | TRBD1 | 15 | TRBJ2-7
CAAGGLSYEQYF | TGTGCCGCGGGAGGCCTCTCCTACGAGCAGTACTTC | - | TRBV28 | TRBD2 | 12 | TRBJ2-7
CASSLWPNSNQPQHF | TGTGCCAGCAGCTTATGGCCGAATAGCAATCAGCCCCAGCATTTT | - | TRBV7-2 | - | 15 | TRBJ1-5
CASSPGGINYGYTF | TGTGCCAGCTCACCAGGGGGCATTAACTATGGCTACACCTTC | - | TRBV18 | - | 14 | TRBJ1-2
CASSPGLAGGTDTQYF | TGTGCCAGCTCACCCGGACTAGCGGGGGGCACAGATACGCAGTATTTT | - | TRBV18 | TRBD2 | 16 | TRBJ2-3
CASSQISGGKSSYNEQFF | TGTGCCAGCAGCCAAATTAGCGGGGGTAAGAGCTCCTACAATGAGCAGTTCTTC | - | TRBV3-1/TRBV3-2 | TRBD2 | 18 | TRBJ2-1
CATYNRGRNTGELFF | TGTGCCACCTACAACAGGGGTAGGAACACCGGGGAGCTGTTTTTT | - | TRBV28 | TRBD1 | 15 | TRBJ2-2
CASSSTPLAGVETQYF | TGTGCCAGTAGTTCGACCCCCTTAGCGGGAGTAGAGACCCAGTACTTC | - | TRBV19 | TRBD2 | 16 | TRBJ2-5
CASTRTGFNTGELFF | TGTGCCAGCACCCGGACAGGGTTTAACACCGGGGAGCTGTTTTTT | - | TRBV6-5 | TRBD1 | 15 | TRBJ2-2
CASSQDSQAYNEQFF | TGTGCCAGCAGCCAAGATTCGCAGGCCTACAATGAGCAGTTCTTC | - | TRBV3-1/TRBV3-2 | - | 15 | TRBJ2-1
CASSFGPEAFF | TGTGCCAGCAGCTTCGGTCCTGAAGCTTTCTTT | - | TRBV3-1/TRBV3-2 | - | 11 | TRBJ1-1
CASSLDEGEQYF | TGTGCCAGCAGCTTGGATGAGGGCGAGCAGTACTTC | - | TRBV5-6 | - | 12 | TRBJ2-7
CASSVTGGAFYGYTF | TGTGCCAGCAGTGTAACAGGTGGGGCCTTCTATGGCTACACCTTC | - | TRBV28 | - | 15 | TRBJ1-2
CASSFRQGVLNEQFF | TGTGCCAGCAGCTTTCGGCAGGGGGTCTTAAATGAGCAGTTCTTC | - | TRBV5-4 | TRBD1 | 15 | TRBJ2-1
CASSTGVNTEAFF | TGTGCCAGCAGCACAGGGGTGAACACTGAAGCTTTCTTT | few | TRBV6-4 | TRBD1 | 13 | TRBJ1-1
CASSYGNTANSPLHF | TGTGCCAGCAGTTACGGAAACACTGCAAATTCACCCCTCCACTTT | - | TRBV6-5 | - | 15 | TRBJ1-6
CASSLGSSGGEQYF | TGCGCCAGCAGCTTGGGGAGTAGCGGGGGCGAGCAGTACTTC | - | TRBV5-1 | TRBD2 | 14 | TRBJ2-7
CASSSMTGSTDTQYF | TGCGCCAGCAGCTCCATGACAGGGAGCACAGATACGCAGTATTTT | - | TRBV5-1 | TRBD1 | 15 | TRBJ2-3
CASSDGQDNSPLHF | TGTGCCAGCAGTGACGGGCAGGATAATTCACCCCTCCACTTT | - | TRBV6-4 | - | 14 | TRBJ1-6
CATSGPGLHYGYTF | TGTGCCACCAGTGGCCCGGGACTCCACTATGGCTACACCTTC | - | TRBV24-1 | - | 14 | TRBJ1-2
CASSQAIVGWGTISTDTQYF | TGTGCCAGCAGCCAAGCTATAGTAGGTTGGGGCACTATAAGCACAGATACGCAGTATTTT | - | TRBV4-2 | - | 20 | TRBJ2-3
CASSMVQETNYGYTF | TGTGCCAGTAGTATGGTGCAGGAGACCAACTATGGCTACACCTTC | - | TRBV19 | - | 15 | TRBJ1-2
CAADRVLSKYEQYF | TGTGCCGCCGACAGAGTCTTATCCAAGTACGAGCAGTACTTC | - | TRBV2 | - | 14 | TRBJ2-7
CASSLAGPYGQYF | TGTGCCAGCAGTTTAGCGGGCCCCTACGGGCAGTACTTC | - | TRBV28 | - | 13 | TRBJ2-7
CASRAVTEAFF | TGTGCCAGCAGGGCTGTCACTGAAGCTTTCTTT | - | TRBV19 | - | 11 | TRBJ1-1
CASSPQEGYGYTF | TGTGCCAGCAGCCCACAGGAGGGCTATGGCTACACCTTC | - | TRBV12-3/TRBV12-4 | - | 13 | TRBJ1-2
CASSPRTVGDEKLFF | TGTGCCAGCAGCCCGCGGACAGTTGGGGATGAAAAACTGTTTTTT | - | TRBV7-9 | - | 15 | TRBJ1-4